These 11 T cell receptor beta chains were all obtained from the same sample, sequenced in a study of blood T cell repertoires in COVID-19. TCRdb's copy holds only in-frame clones and misses some; the assay was immunoSEQ multiplex PCR. The table lists fewer than 350,000 clones, around 91% of them singletons, with approximately 9.4% in the top ten. The sequencing input was PBMCs or T cells enriched from blood (not recorded which). The receptors were sampled from a woman in her thirties or forties who had recovered from COVID-19.

The chain has TRBV15 and TRBJ2-5, with 8 bases that match TRBD2. CDR1 and CDR2 (germline): LNHNV, YYDKDF (reference sequence). CDR3 length equals 16 residues. V gave up 0 bases and J gave up 5 bases; unmatched junction bases: 8. The CDR3 DNA sequence: TGTGCCACCAGCAGAGAACGAAGCGGGAGTTTGGAGACCCAGTACTTC. Its translation is CATSRERSGSLETQYF.

The chain uses TRBV23-1 and TRBJ1-2, with TRBD1 identical over 8 bases. TRBV23-1 has ORF status, its function being uncertain. Trimming removed 6 bases from V and 4 bases from J; junction bases left unmatched: 16. The CDR3 totals 17 residues. CDR3 in DNA: TGCGCCAGCAGCCGCTCCGAGGGGACAGGAAAATTCTATGGCTACACCTTC. Its translation is CASSRSEGTGKFYGYTF.

This clone was observed a handful of times. This chain links TRBV5-1 with TRBJ2-2, with unresolved D. V shed 0 bases and J shed 2 bases, with 8 bases lying between them. Germline V gene data show CDR1 as SGHRS and CDR2 as YFSETQ. This CDR3 contains 15 residues. CDR3 residues: CASSLGDTNTGELFF. The DNA for the CDR3 is TGCGCCAGCAGCTTGGGCGACACCAACACCGGGGAGCTGTTTTTT.

The gene calls are TRBV11-2 and TRBJ2-7; 9 nucleotides align to TRBD1. The CDR3 covers 14 residues. CDR1 and CDR2 (germline): SGHAT, FQNNGV. The junction had 6 bases not matched to a gene; V was cut back by 5 bases and J by 4 bases. CDR3 residues: CASSIGTGKYEQYF. The CDR3 DNA reads TGTGCCAGCAGCATCGGGACAGGGAAATACGAGCAGTACTTC.

In its sample, this clone was seen once. The chain combines TRBV9 with TRBJ2-3, with TRBD2 matching over 8 bases. With V trimmed by 3 bases and J by 4 bases, 13 bases remained unmatched. CDR3 length equals 17 residues. Per germline, CDR1 SGDLS and CDR2 YYNGEE. The CDR3 loop is CASSALGGAGAPDTQYF. In nucleotides, the CDR3 is TGTGCCAGCAGCGCCTTAGGAGGAGCGGGGGCCCCAGATACGCAGTATTTT.

The genes are TRBV7-2 and TRBJ2-1, with 7 bases identical to TRBD2. Losses at the gene ends were 5 bases for V and 5 bases for J; bases not matched to a gene: 6. From germline, CDR1 is SGHTA and CDR2 FQGNSA. The CDR3 is made up of 14 amino acids. This chain's CDR3 is CASSPRDYNNEQFF. The CDR3, as DNA: TGTGCCAGCAGCCCCCGGGACTATAACAATGAGCAGTTCTTC.

The chain joins TRBV11-2 to TRBJ2-7; a weak D match, TRBD2 (6 bases). V was clipped by 5 bases and J by 6 bases, with 26 bases between them. CDR3 length: 17 amino acids. In germline, CDR1 is SGHAT, CDR2 FQNNGV. This chain's CDR3 is CASSLRRGGIMPPEQYF. The CDR3 DNA sequence: TGTGCCAGCAGCCTTAGGCGGGGCGGGATTATGCCCCCCGAGCAGTACTTC.

The rearrangement joins TRBV5-1 to TRBJ2-7; 10 bases map to TRBD1. The J segment lost 5 bases and the V segment lost 4 bases, leaving 9 bases of the junction unmatched. This CDR3 comprises 15 residues. Germline V gives CDR1 SGHRS, CDR2 YFSETQ. CDR3 loop: CASSASGTGVDEQYF. Written as DNA, the CDR3 is TGCGCCAGCAGCGCATCCGGGACAGGGGTAGACGAGCAGTACTTC.

The chain couples TRBV4-3 to TRBJ1-4; D is possibly TRBD1 (6 bases). The ends were cut back, 0 bases at V and 5 bases at J, with 13 bases in the middle. The CDR3 sequence is 16 residues long. CDR1 and CDR2 from the germline V gene are LGHNA and YSLEER. CDR3 nucleotides: TGCGCCAGCAGCCAAGATTTAGGGCAGGGGAATGAAAAACTGTTTTTT. It specifies CASSQDLGQGNEKLFF.

This chain connects TRBV6-5 to TRBJ1-5; 9 nucleotides align to TRBD1. From germline, CDR1 is MNHEY and CDR2 SVGAGI. This CDR3 comprises 14 residues. Trimming cost V 7 bases and J 7 bases; bases outside gene matches: 8. The CDR3 spells CASTADRGVQPQHF. CDR3 nucleotide sequence: TGTGCCAGCACTGCTGACAGGGGGGTACAGCCCCAGCATTTT.

This clone has more than one count but fewer than ten. The chain uses TRBV5-6 and TRBJ2-1; unclear D gene. V lost 5 bases to trimming and J lost 3 bases, with 15 bases between them. This CDR3 region has 15 residues. The V gene's germline CDR1 is SGHDT and CDR2 YYEEEE. CDR3 sequence: CASSSRAEIYNEQFF. The CDR3 DNA is TGTGCCAGCAGTAGCCGTGCAGAGATCTACAATGAGCAGTTCTTC. Based on the CDR3 plus reference TRBV5-6 and TRBJ2-1, the full variable domain is DAGVTQSPTHLIKTRGQQVTLRCSPKSGHDTVSWYQQALGQGPQFIFQYYEEEERQRGNFPDRFSGHQFPNYSSELNVNALLLGDSALYLCASSSRAEIYNEQFFGPGTRLTVL.